This entry concerns a single T cell receptor beta chain. This clone's antigen is unknown. No much larger clone exists at a distance of one base, and base qualities are not known. The entry originates in a study of blood T cell repertoires in COVID-19 (TCRdb year 2020). The study in broad terms: Samples from collaborators originated in the United States, Italy and Spain and spanned both the acute and convalescent phases of COVID-19. The prospective study material was composed of cDNA or gDNA derived from T cells, B-cell-depleted T cells, or PBMCs. The dataset comprised deeply sampled blood TCRbeta repertoires from subjects exposed to, actively infected with, or recovered from COVID-19. The repertoires were released in a freely available public database intended as a resource for research on the immune response to SARS-CoV-2. Samples came from the ongoing ImmuneRACE study (first 160 participants) plus 1,254 subjects from 6 global collaborators. Nearly every sample came with metadata listing a de-identified subject ID, COVID-19 status, age in years and sex. Where HLA class I and class II types were available, the types were taken from metadata supplied by the sample provider, not from assay-based typing.

The immunoSEQ Assay, a bias-controlled multiplex PCR, was used to amplify TCRbeta CDR3 regions from genomic DNA. The original methods were these. Nucleated cell counts per sample were estimated from amplification of reference gene primers within the assay. To quantify the absolute abundance of each unique TCRbeta CDR3 rearrangement, sequence reads were collapsed and filtered. For each sample, productive Simpson clonality was calculated as the square root of Simpson's diversity index over productive rearrangements. What TCRdb holds here is the immuneACCESS table cut down to in-frame rearrangements. Part of the clones is not present; checked against another copy, under half of the missing clones reflect an unresolved V gene, and the others are unexplained. The V and J calls and clone size come from that table; D and trimming were worked out from the DNA. Within this sample are about 100,000 clones, with around nine tenths of them counted one time only. The ten most abundant clones make up 5% to 6.5% of the sample.

The collaborating institutions used their own protocols to collect whole blood in K2EDTA tubes. For TCRbeta analysis, collaborators shipped samples as frozen whole blood, isolated PBMCs, or DNA extracted from either of those sample types. The research as a whole found: How much clinical and demographic metadata was included differed by source and by participant, and the metadata was provided uncurated.

CDR1 and CDR2, looked up from the germline V gene, are SGHDT and YYEEEE. There are 13 amino acids in the CDR3, from cysteine to phenylalanine inclusive. This entry keeps only the CDR3 DNA: 39 bases, framed from base 1. Cut back by 6 bases and 4 bases, the V and J ends lie 11 bases apart. This TCR derives from a man in his forties or fifties with acute or convalescent COVID-19. Sequencing was performed on peripheral blood. The V and J segments used are TRBV5-6 and TRBJ2-1; the D gene is perhaps TRBD1, on 6 matching bases. The CDR3 here reads CASMSGEYNEQFF. The DNA reads as follows: TGTGCCAGCATGTCAGGGGAATACAATGAGCAGTTCTTC.